This TCR beta chain was recovered during a study of beta chain features in type 1 diabetes (dated by TCRdb to 2016 to 2019). With respect to the entire study: Patients and healthy donors did not differ in mean age, gender distribution, total cell number or subset yield. In the study, recently diagnosed type 1 diabetes patients and matched healthy donors were compared on the TCRB repertoires of their sorted circulating CD4+ T cell subsets. Whereas all 30 or so donors provided naive and central memory subsets, regulatory and stem cell-like memory subsets were isolated from just 8 patients and roughly 8 healthy donors. A total of approximately 99,000,000 sorted cells were examined across all samples, and RNA yield correlated strongly with the number of cells per subset.

All of the isolated RNA was reverse transcribed with the High Capacity cDNA Reverse Transcription Kit, so expressed TCRB transcripts were sequenced. Naive, central memory and regulatory T cell samples underwent deep immunoSEQ sequencing, averaging about 3.57 million total reads per sample. After sorted cells were lysed in RLT buffer, RNA was extracted with DNase-treated RNeasy Micro or Mini kits, with the choice depending on cell number. Each cell subset was processed on its own to prevent cross-contamination, while patient and healthy donor samples were processed together. TCRB sequences were amplified from cDNA with the immunoSEQ multiplex PCR, producing 87-bp fragments spanning the CDR3 region. The amplicons were sequenced using the Illumina HiSeq platform. On the authors' methods: PCR bias was corrected computationally using synthetic template baselines, and reads within Hamming distance 2 were collapsed, with unmergeable singletons discarded. Reads were aligned to IMGT to assign V, D and J genes, CDR3 length, and insertions or deletions at six rearrangement sites. Within each subset, clonotype counts were normalized to sorted cell number, after which true diversity and Gini coefficients were computed with the tcR R package. The overlap coefficient, calculated on TCRB nucleotide sequences, was used to measure repertoire sharing. Out-of-frame TCRB sequences from naive cells were analyzed to stand in for the pre-selection repertoire. This immuneACCESS table, as held by TCRdb, lists in-frame sequences with V and J called but not all clones. Of the missing ones, under half trace to an unresolved V gene in checked studies; the others have no known cause. The V and J calls and the clone size are those of that table, but D and trimming were determined from the DNA. The sample table shows about 230,000 clones, and more than 9% are seen once. Jointly, the top ten make up about 0.03% of the sample.

A single peripheral blood draw of around 0.11 L on average was collected from each donor into heparinised tubes. A BD FACSAria II and a panel including CD45RO, CCR7, CD25, CD127, CD95 and CD27 were used to sort naive, central memory, regulatory and stem cell-like memory CD4+ T cells. Purity was above 95% for every sorted population. PBMCs were separated immediately by Lymphoprep density gradient centrifugation and were stained directly, without being cultured. Samples were stained and sorted in pairs, with one healthy donor and one patient per experiment, so that batch effects were minimized. The germline V gene gives CDR1 as SQVTM and CDR2 as ANQGSEA. Trimming removed 7 bases from V and 2 bases from J; the gene matches leave 7 bases unexplained. Measured from the cysteine to the phenylalanine, the CDR3 is 13 residues long. Just the 39-base CDR3 DNA is kept, in frame starting at base 1. This clone came up many times. The clone's antigen remains unknown. Within one base of it there is no much larger clone, and no base qualities were kept.

The full study reports these points: Sequencing cDNA rather than genomic DNA could over-represent highly expressing activated cells, although activation and CD3 levels did not differ between groups. At VDJ recombination sites, type 1 diabetes patients had fewer insertions and more deleted nucleotides, which implies abnormalities in thymic rearrangement. PCR may preferentially amplify shorter templates, but because patient and control samples were amplified and corrected together, any resulting skew would affect both groups equally. Naive, central memory and regulatory TCRB repertoires appeared more similar among patients than among healthy donors. Type 1 diabetes patients showed a moderate but significant shortening of TCRB CDR3 length in all four CD4+ subsets. HLA sub-analyses involved small numbers of individuals, so any influence of HLA type on TCRB rearrangement remained unresolved.

The sequence was obtained from a young woman in good health. Sequenced: naive CD4+ T cells from blood. The cell subset or site label for this specimen denotes: true naive CD4+ T cells. This chain joins TRBV29-1 to TRBJ2-7; 8 bases in the middle match TRBD1. The DNA sequence is TGCAGCGCTAAGACAGGGGAAACCTACGAGCAGTACTTC. This codes for CSAKTGETYEQYF.